The source of this TCR beta chain is a study of T cells after yellow fever vaccination. In the study overall: SMART-Seq v4 Ultra Low Input handled preparation of low-cell-number fractions.

Making TCR cDNA involved 5'RACE template switching, which added UMIs and a universal primer site. TCRdb re-called the 5' RACE reads through MiXCR, storing one row per CDR3 protein. Counted here are roughly 32,000 distinct CDR3 sequences, 8% to 11% occurring once; the ten biggest clones make up 9% to 15%. Study results and limitations: There was a possibility that FACS-sorted repertoires contained abundant clonotypes contaminating from the bulk population. Clones that expanded after primary vaccination mostly reappeared after the booster (96% CD4, roughly 87% CD8).

There are many counts of this clonotype. This sequence originates from a man younger than 30 who received the YFV17D yellow fever vaccine. Sequencing used PBMCs, either bulk or a sorted T-cell subset (CD4+, CD8+, memory, or dextramer-sorted; not recorded which), obtained less than 18 days after the first yellow fever vaccination.

The CDR3 region has the DNA TGTGCCAGCAGTAAGGACAGTAGGGATTCACCCCTCCACTTT. Translating it yields CASSKDSRDSPLHF. The J gene is TRBJ1-6, the V gene TRBV5-6, with D maybe TRBD1 (6 bases). This CDR3 is built from 14 residues. Between the trimmed V and J ends, which lost 5 bases and 8 bases, there was a span of 14 bases. CDR1 and CDR2 (germline): SGHDT, YYEEEE.